A selection of T cell receptor beta chains follows, all from one sample in a study of cytomegalovirus exposure and HLA in healthy donors. Assay: immunoSEQ multiplex PCR; the TCRdb copy retains only in-frame clones and omits some. The sample lists under 150,000 clones, 65% to 85% occurring once. The sequenced sample was PBMCs. All receptors derive from a woman aged 40 to 50 in good health and CMV-seronegative. Both conserved end residues are part of each CDR3. A D gene is named only where the DNA matches it firmly. The size field is filled for only some rows; it gives once, few, many or a size class.

>TRBV7-6|-|TRBJ2-3|-
TGTGCCAGCAGCTCTAGACAGGAGAAGATTGGCGATACGCAGTATTTT
CASSSRQEKIGDTQYF
>TRBV30|-|TRBJ2-2|-
TGTGCCTGGGCCCCGGGGACGAACACCGGGGAGCTGTTTTTT
CAWAPGTNTGELFF
>TRBV11-3|-|TRBJ2-1|TRBD2
TGTGCCAGCAGCGCTCCCCGAGGGACTAGCGGGAAAACTTCCTACAATGAGCAGTTCTTC
CASSAPRGTSGKTSYNEQFF
>TRBV4-1|-|TRBJ2-5|-
TGCGCCAGCAGCCAAGAGGGGACACCGAGAGAGACCCAGTACTTC
CASSQEGTPRETQYF
>TRBV11-2|once|TRBJ2-7|-
TGTGCCAGCAGCTTATATGACACACTGCAGTACTTC
CASSLYDTLQYF
>TRBV30|few|TRBJ2-7|-
TGTGCCTGGAGTCCGGACAGTCAGCGAGAGCAGTACTTC
CAWSPDSQREQYF
>TRBV5-1|-|TRBJ1-1|TRBD1
TGCGCCAGCAGGTCGGGACAGGGGCCAGAAGCTTTCTTT
CASRSGQGPEAFF
>TRBV6-4|-|TRBJ1-2|-
TGTGCCAGCCATTCCTATGGCTACACCTTC
CASHSYGYTF
>TRBV15|few|TRBJ1-1|TRBD1
TGTGCCACCAGCAGAGTCTCAGGGGGCTCTGAAGCTTTCTTT
CATSRVSGGSEAFF
>TRBV5-8|-|TRBJ1-3|-
TGTGCCAGCAGCTTGAGATCGTCGAGCTCTGGAAACACCATATATTTT
CASSLRSSSSGNTIYF
>TRBV28|-|TRBJ1-5|-
TGTGCCAGCAGTGGGCAGGTCGGCAATCAGCCCCAGCATTTT
CASSGQVGNQPQHF
>TRBV6-6|-|TRBJ1-6|-
TGTGCCAGCAGTTCCCTCGGCCCAAGGGGAAATTCACCCCTCCACTTT
CASSSLGPRGNSPLHF
>TRBV15|-|TRBJ1-1|-
TGTGCCACCAGCATAAGGGGAAGCACTGAAGCTTTCTTT
CATSIRGSTEAFF
>TRBV30|-|TRBJ2-7|TRBD1
TGTGCCTGGAGTATGGGACAGGGCTTTTACGAGCAGTACTTC
CAWSMGQGFYEQYF
>TRBV9|-|TRBJ2-3|TRBD2
TGTGCCAGCAGCTCTACTAGCGGGGGGCGCCCTTTATATGATACGCAGTATTTT
CASSSTSGGRPLYDTQYF
>TRBV6-4|-|TRBJ2-3|-
TGTGCCAGCAGTACCGGGGGAGATACGCAGTATTTT
CASSTGGDTQYF
>TRBV2|-|TRBJ2-1|-
TGTGCCAGCAGGGGTAGTTGGGGCGATGAGCAGTTCTTC
CASRGSWGDEQFF
>TRBV27|-|TRBJ2-1|TRBD1
TGTGCCAGCAGTTTATGGGGCGGACAGGAAGGGAATGAGCAGTTCTTC
CASSLWGGQEGNEQFF
>TRBV19|few|TRBJ1-1|-
TGTGCCAGTAGTATTCAATCCAGGGTTGGGACTGAAGCTTTCTTT
CASSIQSRVGTEAFF
>TRBV30|-|TRBJ1-5|TRBD1
TGTGCCTGGAGTGGACAGGGATCCGGGAATCAGCCCCAGCATTTT
CAWSGQGSGNQPQHF
>TRBV11-2|few|TRBJ2-1|TRBD2
TGTGCCAGCAGCTTCGCCCCCGGGACTAGCTCCTACAATGAGCAGTTCTTC
CASSFAPGTSSYNEQFF
>TRBV15|-|TRBJ1-2|-
TGTGCCACCAGCAGAGATACGGGTGGCTACACCTTC
CATSRDTGGYTF
>TRBV7-6|-|TRBJ2-7|-
TGTGCCAGCAGCCCCCGACAGATAAGTTACGAGCAGTACTTC
CASSPRQISYEQYF
>TRBV9|few|TRBJ1-2|-
TGTGCCAGCAGCTCGGGGGAGGGCTATGGCTACACCTTC
CASSSGEGYGYTF
>TRBV19|few|TRBJ2-1|-
TGTGCCAGTAGCAGGGCCAATTCCTACAATGAGCAGTTCTTC
CASSRANSYNEQFF
>TRBV6-1|-|TRBJ1-1|-
TGTGCCAGCAGTGAACGGGCAGGACTCAACACTGAAGCTTTCTTT
CASSERAGLNTEAFF
>TRBV6-6|-|TRBJ2-5|TRBD1
TGTGCCAGCACGGACAGGTCGGAGACCCAGTACTTC
CASTDRSETQYF
>TRBV7-9|-|TRBJ2-7|-
TGTGCCAGCAGCTTACAGGTTAACGAGCAGTACTTC
CASSLQVNEQYF
>TRBV5-1|-|TRBJ2-3|-
TGCGCCAGCAGCCACGCCGGCACCGGGTCCACAGATACGCAGTATTTT
CASSHAGTGSTDTQYF
>TRBV7-2|-|TRBJ2-7|-
TGTGCCAGCAGCTTAGGGCGGATCGACCTATCCTACGAGCAGTACTTC
CASSLGRIDLSYEQYF
>TRBV6-5|-|TRBJ2-7|-
TGTGCCAGCAGTGGCAGGGCGCCCTGGGCCGAGCAGTACTTC
CASSGRAPWAEQYF
>TRBV6-5|-|TRBJ2-7|-
TGTGCCAGTAAGAAGCTGAACGAGCAGTACTTC
CASKKLNEQYF
>TRBV7-9|-|TRBJ2-3|TRBD2
TGTGCCAGCAGCTTTAGCGGGGAAGTAGATACGCAGTATTTT
CASSFSGEVDTQYF
>TRBV7-9|-|TRBJ2-7|TRBD1
TGTGCCAGCAGCTGGCCGGGACAGGGCGGAGGGGAGCAGTACTTC
CASSWPGQGGGEQYF
>TRBV5-1|-|TRBJ2-3|-
TGCGCCAGCGAGCCCGGACTAACGTCTAGCACAGATACGCAGTATTTT
CASEPGLTSSTDTQYF
>TRBV4-1|-|TRBJ2-7|-
TGCGCCAGCAGCCAAGAAGTAGCGGAGACCTACGAGCAGTACTTC
CASSQEVAETYEQYF
>TRBV6-4|-|TRBJ2-3|-
TGTGCCAGCAGTGACTCACGGGGGAGCACAGATACGCAGTATTTT
CASSDSRGSTDTQYF